Below are 14 T cell receptor beta chains sequenced from a single sample in a study of T cell responses to AZD1222 COVID-19 vaccine. TCRdb's copy holds only in-frame clones and misses some; the assay was immunoSEQ multiplex PCR. The sample comprises 89,000 or so clones, roughly 85% of which are singletons, and 7.9% rests with the top ten. The starting material was peripheral blood, obtained on day 0 of AZD1222 vaccination. The receptor set was obtained from an adult in good health.

The chain links TRBV7-6 to TRBJ2-7, with 7 bases aligning to TRBD2. Germline assignment: CDR1 SGHVS and CDR2 FNYEAQ. CDR3 length: 17 residues. Trimming at V came to 4 bases and at J to 2 bases, leaving 14 bases not matched to a gene. The DNA of the CDR3 is TGTGCCAGCAGCTCGCTAACCCCCCTGGGGGGGACCTACGAGCAGTACTTC. Amino acids: CASSSLTPLGGTYEQYF.

V gene TRBV7-2 combines with J gene TRBJ2-7; D is tentatively TRBD1 or TRBD2 (6 bases each). CDR1 and CDR2 (germline): SGHTA, FQGNSA. Trimming removed 0 bases at V and 0 bases at J, with 15 bases between. The CDR3 extends over 17 amino acids. As DNA, the CDR3 is TGTGCCAGCAGCTTAGCCACAGGGACTCGTTTCTCCTACGAGCAGTACTTC. Translation: CASSLATGTRFSYEQYF.

The chain recombines TRBV7-9 with TRBJ2-3, with TRBD2 matching over 7 bases. Germline V lookup: CDR1 SEHNR, CDR2 FQNEAQ (reference sequence). V lost 3 bases and J lost 3; bases outside the gene matches: 3. The CDR3 runs 14 residues. CDR3 nucleotides: TGTGCCAGCAGCTTTGGGACTATAACAGATACGCAGTATTTT. Translated: CASSFGTITDTQYF. The full variable domain, rest sourced from reference TRBV7-9 and TRBJ2-3, is DTGVSQNPRHKITKRGQNVTFRCDPISEHNRLYWYRQTLGQGPEFLTYFQNEAQLEKSRLLSDRFSAERPKGSFSTLEIQRTEQGDSAMYLCASSFGTITDTQYFGPGTRLTVL.

The CDR3 coding sequence is TGTGCCAGCAGTTTAGAACTAGCGGGAGATAAGCAGTACTTC. Protein sequence: CASSLELAGDKQYF. The chain employs TRBV27 and TRBJ2-7; 11 bases fit TRBD2. Germline loops: CDR1 MNHEY, CDR2 SMNVEV (reference sequence). The CDR3 has 14 amino acids. V gave up 2 bases and J gave up 8 bases; unmatched junction bases: 5.

V and J are TRBV18 and TRBJ1-6; 10 bases line up with TRBD1. The CDR3 sequence is 13 residues long. CDR1 and CDR2 (germline): KGHSH, LQKENI. V shed 8 bases and J 7 bases; nucleotides not matched to a gene: 2. Here the CDR3 reads CASAGQGNSPLHF. CDR3 nucleotides: TGTGCCAGCGCGGGACAGGGGAATTCACCCCTCCACTTT. Based on the CDR3 plus reference TRBV18 and TRBJ1-6, the full variable domain is NAGVMQNPRHLVRRRGQEARLRCSPMKGHSHVYWYRQLPEEGLKFMVYLQKENIIDESGMPKERFSAEFPKEGPSILRIQQVVRGDSAAYFCASAGQGNSPLHFGNGTRLTVT.

This clone has only one observation. V and J are TRBV2 and TRBJ1-3; perhaps TRBD1 as D (6 bases). CDR1 is SNHLY and CDR2 is FYNNEI in the germline V gene. The V end lost 7 bases, the J end lost 4 bases, and 11 bases lay between the germline ends. CDR3 length equals 13 residues. Here the CDR3 DNA reads TGTGCCAGCATCACAGGGTCAGGAAACACCATATATTTT. The encoded protein is CASITGSGNTIYF.

The DNA for the CDR3 is TGTGCCAGCAGTTACTCGCGAGATATCGATGGCTACACCTTC. This codes for CASSYSRDIDGYTF. The V and J genes are TRBV6-5 and TRBJ1-2; D remains ambiguous. V lost 0 bases, J lost 6 bases, and 11 bases lay in between. This CDR3 is 14 amino acids long. Germline CDR1 is MNHEY and CDR2 is SVGAGI.

The chain recombines TRBV7-8 with TRBJ2-2; 9 bases match TRBD2. This CDR3 comprises 15 residues. CDR1 and CDR2 from the germline V gene are SGHVS and FQNEAQ. V lost 5 bases, J lost 4 bases, and 5 bases stayed unmatched. CDR3 region: CASSRGTSPTGELFF. The CDR3 region has the DNA TGTGCCAGCAGCAGAGGGACTAGCCCCACCGGGGAGCTGTTTTTT.

The genes are TRBV27 and TRBJ1-1, with a weak D call TRBD1 (6 bases). This CDR3 has 14 residues. V lost 6 bases and J lost 6, with 17 bases in between. Germline V gene data show CDR1 as MNHEY and CDR2 as SMNVEV (reference sequence). In DNA form, the CDR3 reads TGTGCCAGCAGCAAGGACAGTTGGGTCGCTGAAGCTTTCTTT. Translation gives CASSKDSWVAEAFF.

V is TRBV28 and J is TRBJ1-3; D is uncertain. The CDR3 runs to 11 residues. V gave up 5 bases and J gave up 8 bases, with 7 bases separating them. Germline CDR1 MDHEN, CDR2 SYDVKM. The CDR3 here is CASSRLDTIYF. The CDR3 DNA sequence: TGTGCCAGCAGTCGGCTCGACACCATATATTTT.

The V gene is TRBV27, the J gene TRBJ1-1, with D uncertain. The CDR3 spans 14 residues. CDR1 MNHEY and CDR2 SMNVEV come from the germline V gene (reference sequence). Trimming shortened V by 8 bases and J by 1 base, and 14 bases separated the two germline ends. The CDR3: CASWALTGNTEAFF. CDR3 bases: TGTGCCAGCTGGGCCTTGACGGGGAACACTGAAGCTTTCTTT.

The chain joins TRBV5-4 to TRBJ2-1; D is undetermined. Germline V gene sequence: CDR1 SGHNT, CDR2 YYREEE (reference sequence). Trimming cost V 7 bases and J 4 bases, with 18 bases left between them. The CDR3 totals 15 residues. CDR3 amino acids: CASGLDFNKYNEQFF. Written as DNA, the CDR3 is TGTGCCAGCGGGCTTGACTTTAACAAATACAATGAGCAGTTCTTC.

The V call is TRBV27, the J call TRBJ1-1; D not certain. The length of the CDR3 is 13 residues. Trimming took off 4 bases at V and 3 bases at J, with 9 bases between the two ends. Germline V CDR1 and CDR2: MNHEY, SMNVEV (reference sequence). CDR3 protein: CASSYQDDTEAFF. CDR3 nucleotides: TGTGCCAGCAGTTACCAGGATGACACTGAAGCTTTCTTT.

The V call is TRBV24-1, the J call TRBJ2-2; 8 bases are shared with TRBD1. CDR1 KGHDR and CDR2 SFDVKD come from the germline V gene. V gave up 1 base and J gave up 7 bases; unmatched junction bases: 10. The CDR3 totals 17 residues. The CDR3 DNA sequence: TGTGCCACCAGTGATTTATCGCAGGGGGCAAGTGTCGGGGAGCTGTTTTTT. Protein: CATSDLSQGASVGELFF.